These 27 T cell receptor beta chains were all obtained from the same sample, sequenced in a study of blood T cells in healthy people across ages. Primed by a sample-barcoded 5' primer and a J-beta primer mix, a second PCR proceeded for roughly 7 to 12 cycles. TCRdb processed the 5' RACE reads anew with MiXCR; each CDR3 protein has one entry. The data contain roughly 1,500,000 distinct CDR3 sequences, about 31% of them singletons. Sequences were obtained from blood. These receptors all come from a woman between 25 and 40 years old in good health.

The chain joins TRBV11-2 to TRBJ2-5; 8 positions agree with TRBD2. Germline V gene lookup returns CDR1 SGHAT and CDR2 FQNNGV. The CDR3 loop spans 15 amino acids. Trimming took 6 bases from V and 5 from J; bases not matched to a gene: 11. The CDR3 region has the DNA TGTGCCAGCAGACGCTTCGCGGGGGGTGATGAGACCCAGTACTTC. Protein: CASRRFAGGDETQYF.

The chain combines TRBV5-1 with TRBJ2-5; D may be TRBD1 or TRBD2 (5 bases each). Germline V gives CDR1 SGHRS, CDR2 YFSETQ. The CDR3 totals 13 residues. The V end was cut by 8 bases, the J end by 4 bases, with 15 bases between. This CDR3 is CASRGEMGETQYF. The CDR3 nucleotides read TGCGCCAGTAGGGGAGAGATGGGAGAGACCCAGTACTTC.

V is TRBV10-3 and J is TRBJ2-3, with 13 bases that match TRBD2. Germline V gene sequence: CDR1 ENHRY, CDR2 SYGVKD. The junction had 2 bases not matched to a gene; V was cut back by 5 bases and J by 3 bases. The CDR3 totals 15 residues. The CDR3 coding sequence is TGTGCCATCAGTTGGACTAGCGGGGGTACAGATACGCAGTATTTT. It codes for CAISWTSGGTDTQYF.

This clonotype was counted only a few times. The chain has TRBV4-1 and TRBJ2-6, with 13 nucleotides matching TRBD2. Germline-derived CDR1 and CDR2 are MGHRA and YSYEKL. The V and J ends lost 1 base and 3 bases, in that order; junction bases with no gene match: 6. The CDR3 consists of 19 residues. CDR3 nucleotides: TGCGCCAGCAGCCAAGTACCGGGACTAGCGGGAAATGGGGCCAACGTCCTGACTTTC. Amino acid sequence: CASSQVPGLAGNGANVLTF.

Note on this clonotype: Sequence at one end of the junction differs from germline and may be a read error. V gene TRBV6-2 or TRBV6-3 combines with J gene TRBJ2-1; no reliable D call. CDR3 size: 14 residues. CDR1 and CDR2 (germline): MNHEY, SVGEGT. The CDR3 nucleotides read TGTGCCTGCATTGAACGGCGCTCCCACAATGAGCAGTTCTTC. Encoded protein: CACIERRSHNEQFF.

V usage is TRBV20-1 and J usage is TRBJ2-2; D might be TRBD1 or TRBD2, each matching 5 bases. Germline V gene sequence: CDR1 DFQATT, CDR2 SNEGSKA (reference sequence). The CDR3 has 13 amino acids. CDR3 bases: TGCAGCTGGGGACGGAAGAACACCGGGGAGCTGTTTTTT. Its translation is CSWGRKNTGELFF.

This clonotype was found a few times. CDR3 sequence: CASSLGGRRANYGYTF. The CDR3 nucleotides read TGTGCCAGCAGCTTAGGGGGCAGGCGTGCCAACTATGGCTACACCTTC. The chain combines TRBV11-2 with TRBJ1-2; TRBD1 might be the D (5 bases). Germline V CDR1 and CDR2: SGHAT, FQNNGV. Trimming took off 1 base at V and 2 bases at J, with 14 bases between the two ends. The CDR3 length is 16 residues.

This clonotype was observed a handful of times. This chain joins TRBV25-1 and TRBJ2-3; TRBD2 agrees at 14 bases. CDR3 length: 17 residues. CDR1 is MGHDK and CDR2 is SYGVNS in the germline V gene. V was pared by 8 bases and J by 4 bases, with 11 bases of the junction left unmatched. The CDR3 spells CASAQTGLAGVSDTQYF. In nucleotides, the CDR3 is TGTGCCAGCGCCCAAACGGGACTAGCGGGAGTGTCAGATACGCAGTATTTT.

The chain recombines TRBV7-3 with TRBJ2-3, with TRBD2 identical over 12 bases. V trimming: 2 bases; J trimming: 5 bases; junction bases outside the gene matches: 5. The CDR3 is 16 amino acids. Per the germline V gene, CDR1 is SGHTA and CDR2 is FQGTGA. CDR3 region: CASSLSLAGGRDTQYF. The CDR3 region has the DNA TGTGCCAGCAGCTTATCACTAGCGGGAGGACGAGATACGCAGTATTTT. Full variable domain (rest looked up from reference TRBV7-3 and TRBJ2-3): GAGVSQTPSNKVTEKGKYVELRCDPISGHTALYWYRQSLGQGPEFLIYFQGTGAADDSGLPNDRFFAVRPEGSVSTLKIQRTERGDSAVYLCASSLSLAGGRDTQYFGPGTRLTVL.

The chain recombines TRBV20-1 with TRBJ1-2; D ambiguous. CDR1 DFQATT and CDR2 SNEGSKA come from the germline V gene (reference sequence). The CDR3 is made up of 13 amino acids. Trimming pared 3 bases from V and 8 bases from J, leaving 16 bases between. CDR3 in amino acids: CSARHPWADGYTF. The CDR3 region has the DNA TGCAGTGCTAGGCACCCTTGGGCCGACGGCTACACCTTC.

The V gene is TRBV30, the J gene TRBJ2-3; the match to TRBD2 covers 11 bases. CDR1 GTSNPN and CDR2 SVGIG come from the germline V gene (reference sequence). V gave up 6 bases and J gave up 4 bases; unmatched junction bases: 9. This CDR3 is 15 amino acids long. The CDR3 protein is CACRRGSGGADTQYF. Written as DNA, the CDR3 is TGTGCCTGTCGCCGAGGTAGCGGGGGGGCAGATACGCAGTATTTT.

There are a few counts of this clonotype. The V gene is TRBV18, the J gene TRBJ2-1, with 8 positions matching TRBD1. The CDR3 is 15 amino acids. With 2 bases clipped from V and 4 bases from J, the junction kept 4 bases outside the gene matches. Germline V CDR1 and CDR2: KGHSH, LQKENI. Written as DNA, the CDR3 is TGTGCCAGCTCACCATCCGGACAGGGTTACAATGAGCAGTTCTTC. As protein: CASSPSGQGYNEQFF.

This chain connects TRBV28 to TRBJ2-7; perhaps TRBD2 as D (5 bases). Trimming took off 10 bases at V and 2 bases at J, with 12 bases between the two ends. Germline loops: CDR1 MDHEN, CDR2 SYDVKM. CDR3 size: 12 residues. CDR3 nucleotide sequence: TGTGCCATTCGGACTGGCCCCTACGAGCAGTACTTC. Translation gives CAIRTGPYEQYF.

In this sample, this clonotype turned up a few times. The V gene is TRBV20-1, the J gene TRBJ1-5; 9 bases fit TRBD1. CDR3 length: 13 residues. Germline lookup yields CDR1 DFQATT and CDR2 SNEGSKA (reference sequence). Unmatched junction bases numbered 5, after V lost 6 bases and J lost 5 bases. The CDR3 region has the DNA TGCAGTGCCGTGGGACAGGGCGATCAGCCCCAGCATTTT. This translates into CSAVGQGDQPQHF.

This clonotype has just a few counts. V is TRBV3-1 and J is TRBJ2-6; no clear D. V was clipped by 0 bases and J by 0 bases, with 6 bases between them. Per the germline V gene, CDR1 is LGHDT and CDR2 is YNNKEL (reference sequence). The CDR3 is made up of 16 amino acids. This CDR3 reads CASSQELISGANVLTF. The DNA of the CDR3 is TGTGCCAGCAGCCAAGAACTAATCTCTGGGGCCAACGTCCTGACTTTC.

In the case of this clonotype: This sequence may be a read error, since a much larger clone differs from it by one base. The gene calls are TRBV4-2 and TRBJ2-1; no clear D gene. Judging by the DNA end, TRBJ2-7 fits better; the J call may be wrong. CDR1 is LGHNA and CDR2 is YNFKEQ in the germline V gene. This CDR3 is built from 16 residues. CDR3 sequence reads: CASSQDQTRTYNEQYF. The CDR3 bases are TGTGCCAGCAGCCAAGATCAGACGAGAACCTACAATGAGCAGTACTTC.

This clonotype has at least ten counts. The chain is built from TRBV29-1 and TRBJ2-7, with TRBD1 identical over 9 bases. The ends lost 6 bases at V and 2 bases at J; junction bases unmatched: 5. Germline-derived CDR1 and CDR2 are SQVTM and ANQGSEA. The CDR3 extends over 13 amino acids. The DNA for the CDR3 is TGCAGCGTACCGGGACAGGGAACCTACGAGCAGTACTTC. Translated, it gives CSVPGQGTYEQYF.

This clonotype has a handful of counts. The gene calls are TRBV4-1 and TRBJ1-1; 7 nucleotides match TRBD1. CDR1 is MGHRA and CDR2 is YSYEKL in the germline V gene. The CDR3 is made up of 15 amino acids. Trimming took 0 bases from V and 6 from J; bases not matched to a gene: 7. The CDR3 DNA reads TGCGCCAGCAGCCAAGAGGCCAGGGGGAGGTCTGAAGCTTTCTTT. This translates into CASSQEARGRSEAFF.

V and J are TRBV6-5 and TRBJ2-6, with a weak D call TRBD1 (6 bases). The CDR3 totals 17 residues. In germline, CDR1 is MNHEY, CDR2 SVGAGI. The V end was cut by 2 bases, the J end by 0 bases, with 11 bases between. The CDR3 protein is CASSYLGQSSGANVLTF. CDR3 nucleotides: TGTGCCAGCAGTTACCTTGGACAGAGCTCTGGGGCCAACGTCCTGACTTTC.

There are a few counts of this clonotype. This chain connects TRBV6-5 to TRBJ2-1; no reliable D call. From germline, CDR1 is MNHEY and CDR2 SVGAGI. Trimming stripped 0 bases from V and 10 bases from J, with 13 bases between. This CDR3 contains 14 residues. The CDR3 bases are TGTGCCAGCAGTTACTCGAGTAAGAGGACGGAGCAGTTCTTC. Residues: CASSYSSKRTEQFF.

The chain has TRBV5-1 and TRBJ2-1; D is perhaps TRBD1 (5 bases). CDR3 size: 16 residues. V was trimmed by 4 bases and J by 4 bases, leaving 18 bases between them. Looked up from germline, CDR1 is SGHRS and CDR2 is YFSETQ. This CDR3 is CASSPKRQGEYNEQFF. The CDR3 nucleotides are TGCGCCAGCAGCCCAAAAAGACAAGGGGAATACAATGAGCAGTTCTTC.

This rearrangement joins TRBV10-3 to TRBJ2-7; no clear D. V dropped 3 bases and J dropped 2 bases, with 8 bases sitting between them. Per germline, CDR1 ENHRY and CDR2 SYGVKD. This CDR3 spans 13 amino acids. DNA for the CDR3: TGTGCCATCAGTGACCAACCTACCTACGAGCAGTACTTC. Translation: CAISDQPTYEQYF.

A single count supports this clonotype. The CDR3 reads CASSTTGGVNEQFF. As DNA, the CDR3 is TGTGCCAGCAGCACGACAGGGGGGGTCAATGAGCAGTTCTTC. This chain uses TRBV6-6 with TRBJ2-1; 9 nucleotides line up with TRBD1. The J segment lost 6 bases and the V segment lost 6 bases, leaving 6 bases of the junction unmatched. The germline V gene encodes CDR1 MNHNY and CDR2 SVGAGI (reference sequence). The CDR3 totals 14 residues.

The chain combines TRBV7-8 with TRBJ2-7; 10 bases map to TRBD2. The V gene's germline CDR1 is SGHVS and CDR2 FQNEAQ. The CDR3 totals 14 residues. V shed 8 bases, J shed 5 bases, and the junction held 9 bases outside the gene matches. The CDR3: CASGRSGGFNEQYF. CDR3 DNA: TGTGCCAGCGGCCGTAGCGGGGGGTTCAACGAGCAGTACTTC.

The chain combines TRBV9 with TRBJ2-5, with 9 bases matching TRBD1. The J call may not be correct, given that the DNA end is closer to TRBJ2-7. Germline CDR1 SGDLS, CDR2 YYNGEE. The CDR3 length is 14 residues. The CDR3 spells CASSSRQGGSEQYF. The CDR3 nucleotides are TGTGCCAGCAGCTCCCGACAGGGGGGGAGCGAGCAGTACTTC.

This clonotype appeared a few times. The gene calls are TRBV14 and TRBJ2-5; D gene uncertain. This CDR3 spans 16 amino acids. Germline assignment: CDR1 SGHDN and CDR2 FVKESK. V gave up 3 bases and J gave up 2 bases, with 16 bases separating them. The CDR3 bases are TGTGCCAGCAGCCAGCTCGCCTCTCCCGGGCAAGAGACCCAGTACTTC. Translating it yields CASSQLASPGQETQYF.

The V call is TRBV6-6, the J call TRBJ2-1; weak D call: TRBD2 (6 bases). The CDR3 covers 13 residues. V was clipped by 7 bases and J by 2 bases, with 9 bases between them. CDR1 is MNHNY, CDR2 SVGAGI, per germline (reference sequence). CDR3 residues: CASNRETYNEQFF. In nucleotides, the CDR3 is TGTGCCAGCAACCGGGAGACCTACAATGAGCAGTTCTTC.